This T cell receptor (beta chain) stems from a study of shared clonotypes between healthy human individuals. Study outcomes and limitations: Larger estimated richness was generally seen in naive subsets than in memory subsets. What rarefaction showed was incomplete sorted-subset sequencing despite large depth. A handful of donors showed sharing of approximately 5% of naive CD4 clonotypes.

The split of CD4+ cells yielded CD45RA+ naive and CD45RA-negative memory subsets. Some clones are missing from TCRdb's copy, which holds only in-frame ones; the method was immunoSEQ multiplex PCR. The repertoire holds 2 million to 2.5 million clones, with under 95% as singletons. Germline V gives CDR1 SGHTA, CDR2 FQGTGA. V dropped 5 bases and J dropped 4 bases, with 20 bases sitting between them. The CDR3 sequence is 16 residues long. A word on this clone: Its target is unknown.

The source is a man younger than 35 in good health. Some clones in this sample may be carry-over from other donors' samples. The chain combines TRBV7-3 with TRBJ2-5; a possible D gene is TRBD2 (6 bases). The sequencing sample was made of naive CD4+ T cells from PBMCs. Subset denoted: CD45RA+ positively selected. CDR3 DNA sequence: TGTGCCAGCAGCCCCGGGGGTGGGCGGATACCAGAGACCCAGTACTTC. Translating it yields CASSPGGGRIPETQYF.